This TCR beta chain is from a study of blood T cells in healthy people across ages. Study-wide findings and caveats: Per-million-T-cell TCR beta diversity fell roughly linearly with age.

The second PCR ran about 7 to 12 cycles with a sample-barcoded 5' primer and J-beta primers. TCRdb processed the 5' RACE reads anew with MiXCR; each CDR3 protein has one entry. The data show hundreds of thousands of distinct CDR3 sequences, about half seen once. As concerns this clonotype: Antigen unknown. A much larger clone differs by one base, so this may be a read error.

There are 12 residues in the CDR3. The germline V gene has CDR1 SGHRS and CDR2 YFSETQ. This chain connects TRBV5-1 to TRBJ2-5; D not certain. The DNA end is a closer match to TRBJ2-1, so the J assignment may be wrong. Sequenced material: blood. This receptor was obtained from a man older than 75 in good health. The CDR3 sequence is CASSFNQETQFF. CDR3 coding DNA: TGCGCCAGCAGCTTTAACCAAGAGACCCAGTTCTTC.